This TCR beta chain comes out of a study of cytomegalovirus exposure and HLA in healthy donors. With respect to this clone: No antigen is known for it.

PCR was performed using 60 Vbeta and 13 Jbeta primers. Method: immunoSEQ multiplex PCR; TCRdb's copy keeps in-frame clones and lacks some. This specimen shows about 200,000 clones; the ten leading clones hold almost 0.75%. Notes on the study in general: Researchers reported in a later analysis that a missense DCLRE1C variant was tied to TCR beta V- and J-gene trimming. Researchers counted around 180 TCR beta chains as cytomegalovirus-associated.

Germline assignment: CDR1 MNHEY and CDR2 SMNVEV (reference sequence). The CDR3 spans 15 residues. V trimming: 3 bases; J trimming: 4 bases; junction bases outside the gene matches: 6. The chain is built from TRBV27 and TRBJ2-7; TRBD1 matches 10 bases. The TCR was taken from a boy younger than 18 in good health and CMV-seronegative. What was sequenced was PBMCs. The CDR3 loop reads CASSLTGGGLYEQYF. CDR3 coding DNA: TGTGCCAGCAGTTTGACAGGGGGCGGACTTTACGAGCAGTACTTC.